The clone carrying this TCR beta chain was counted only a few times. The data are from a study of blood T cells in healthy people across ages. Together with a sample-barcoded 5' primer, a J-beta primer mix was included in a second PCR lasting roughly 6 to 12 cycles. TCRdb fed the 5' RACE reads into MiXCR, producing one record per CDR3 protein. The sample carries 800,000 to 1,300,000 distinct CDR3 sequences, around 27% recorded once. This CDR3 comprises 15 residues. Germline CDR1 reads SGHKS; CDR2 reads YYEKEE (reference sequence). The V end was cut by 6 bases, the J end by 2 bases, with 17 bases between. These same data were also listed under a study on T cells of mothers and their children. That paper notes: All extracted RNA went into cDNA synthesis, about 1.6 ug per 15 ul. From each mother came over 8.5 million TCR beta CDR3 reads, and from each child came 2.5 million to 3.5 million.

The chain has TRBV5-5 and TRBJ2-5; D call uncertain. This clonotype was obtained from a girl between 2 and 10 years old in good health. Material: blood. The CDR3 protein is CASKVGWAAQETQYF. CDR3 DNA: TGTGCCAGCAAGGTAGGATGGGCAGCTCAAGAGACCCAGTACTTC.